The 24 T cell receptor beta chains below were found in one sample sequenced in a study of shared clonotypes between healthy human individuals. TCRdb's table, derived via immunoSEQ multiplex PCR, lists solely in-frame clones and lacks some. The sample consists of about 2.4 million clones, more than 90% of them appearing once. Sequencing was performed on naive CD4+ T cells sorted from blood. Described subset: CD45RA+ positively selected. These receptors were taken from a man younger than 30 in good health.

This clone has just one count. V usage is TRBV9 and J usage is TRBJ1-3, with D possibly being TRBD1 (5 bases). This CDR3 comprises 14 residues. V lost 5 bases and J 8 bases, leaving 17 bases between the germline ends. Germline V CDR1 and CDR2: SGDLS, YYNGEE. CDR3 DNA: TGTGCCAGCAGTGAGTGGCAGGGAAGGGACACCATATATTTT. Residues: CASSEWQGRDTIYF.

This rearrangement joins TRBV5-1 to TRBJ1-1, with TRBD1 identical over 7 bases. CDR3 length: 15 amino acids. The ends lost 0 bases at V and 5 bases at J; junction bases unmatched: 7. Germline V gene sequence: CDR1 SGHRS, CDR2 YFSETQ. The CDR3 sequence is CASSLAKGAGTEAFF. CDR3 nucleotide sequence: TGCGCCAGCAGCTTGGCCAAGGGGGCAGGGACTGAAGCTTTCTTT.

The rearrangement joins TRBV5-5 to TRBJ2-1; D might be TRBD1 (6 bases). CDR1 and CDR2 from the germline V gene are SGHKS and YYEKEE (reference sequence). The CDR3 is 15 residues long. V was trimmed by 6 bases and J by 0 bases, leaving 13 bases between them. The CDR3 DNA sequence: TGTGCCAGCACCTGGGGGCAAAGCTCCTACAATGAGCAGTTCTTC. Translated, it gives CASTWGQSSYNEQFF.

The gene calls are TRBV11-2 and TRBJ2-2; TRBD1 matches 8 bases. CDR3 length: 17 residues. The junction had 7 bases not matched to a gene; V was cut back by 2 bases and J by 2 bases. The germline CDR1 and CDR2 sequences are SGHAT and FQNNGV. CDR3 amino acids: CASSLSFGQGNTGELFF. The CDR3 coding sequence is TGTGCCAGCAGCTTATCCTTCGGACAGGGAAACACCGGGGAGCTGTTTTTT.

The V gene is TRBV27, the J gene TRBJ2-1; 14 bases align to TRBD2. The CDR3 length is 15 residues. Germline V gene lookup returns CDR1 MNHEY and CDR2 SMNVEV (reference sequence). V was pared by 6 bases and J by 9 bases, with 7 bases of the junction left unmatched. In DNA form, the CDR3 reads TGTGCCAGCAGACGACTAGCGGGGGGGGGAAGTGAGCAGTTCTTC. This translates into CASRRLAGGGSEQFF.

This rearrangement joins TRBV7-6 to TRBJ2-2, with 8 bases that match TRBD2. V shed 5 bases, J shed 0 bases, and the junction held 5 bases outside the gene matches. Germline values: CDR1 SGHVS, CDR2 FNYEAQ. The CDR3 loop spans 16 amino acids. The CDR3: CASSPRLATNTGELFF. The CDR3 DNA reads TGTGCCAGCAGCCCAAGACTAGCGACGAACACCGGGGAGCTGTTTTTT.

The chain has TRBV7-9 and TRBJ2-1; possible D gene TRBD1, 6 bases. This CDR3 has 17 amino acids. The ends were cut back, 0 bases at V and 0 bases at J, with 12 bases in the middle. The germline V gene has CDR1 SEHNR and CDR2 FQNEAQ (reference sequence). CDR3 in amino acids: CASSLAWGPISYNEQFF. The CDR3 nucleotides are TGTGCCAGCAGCTTAGCGTGGGGGCCCATCTCCTACAATGAGCAGTTCTTC.

The chain links TRBV6-1 to TRBJ2-2; D gene ambiguous. Germline CDR1 is MNHNS and CDR2 is SASEGT. This CDR3 region has 12 residues. Trimming removed 7 bases at V and 8 bases at J, with 11 bases between. This CDR3 reads CASTRSRGELFF. CDR3 in DNA: TGTGCCAGCACCCGAAGCCGGGGGGAGCTGTTTTTT.

The chain recombines TRBV5-6 with TRBJ2-3, with D perhaps matching TRBD2 (5 bases). This CDR3 has 15 amino acids. CDR1 is SGHDT and CDR2 is YYEEEE in the germline V gene. V lost 0 bases and J lost 0, with 8 bases in between. CDR3 sequence (DNA): TGTGCCAGCAGCTTGGTAAGCGGTAGCACAGATACGCAGTATTTT. Residues: CASSLVSGSTDTQYF. Looking up the rest from reference TRBV5-6 and TRBJ2-3 gives the full variable domain: DAGVTQSPTHLIKTRGQQVTLRCSPKSGHDTVSWYQQALGQGPQFIFQYYEEEERQRGNFPDRFSGHQFPNYSSELNVNALLLGDSALYLCASSLVSGSTDTQYFGPGTRLTVL.

The chain employs TRBV7-2 and TRBJ1-2; D is unresolved. The CDR3 contains 15 residues. The V gene lost 1 base and the J gene lost 2 bases, with 11 bases spanning the gap. Per germline, CDR1 SGHTA and CDR2 FQGNSA. CDR3 coding DNA: TGTGCCAGCAGCTTAGAAGAGGGAAGGAACTATGGCTACACCTTC. It yields the protein CASSLEEGRNYGYTF.

This clone was counted a single time. This chain connects TRBV7-2 to TRBJ2-1; either TRBD1 or TRBD2 may fit D (5 bases each). V lost 3 bases and J lost 4, with 13 bases in between. Germline V gene lookup returns CDR1 SGHTA and CDR2 FQGNSA. The CDR3 runs 15 residues. CDR3 loop: CASSFRDLSYNEQFF. The CDR3 DNA is TGTGCCAGCAGCTTCCGGGACCTTTCATACAATGAGCAGTTCTTC.

The J gene is TRBJ2-5, the V gene TRBV5-6; a weak D match, TRBD2 (5 bases). The V and J ends lost 0 bases and 5 bases respectively, with 11 bases between them. The V gene's germline CDR1 is SGHDT and CDR2 YYEEEE. The CDR3 is 14 residues long. The CDR3 loop reads CASSLDIGSETQYF. The CDR3 coding sequence is TGTGCCAGCAGCTTGGATATAGGGAGTGAGACCCAGTACTTC.

Remarks on this clone: The same CDR3 is also encoded by other DNA sequences in this sample. This chain uses TRBV10-3 with TRBJ1-1; 7 bases align to TRBD1. CDR3 length: 14 residues. The V gene end was trimmed by 5 bases and the J gene end by 0 bases; junction bases not matched to a gene: 3. Germline V gene data show CDR1 as ENHRY and CDR2 as SYGVKD. As DNA, the CDR3 is TGTGCCATCAGTCGGACAGGCCTGAACACTGAAGCTTTCTTT. This sequence encodes CAISRTGLNTEAFF.

The rearrangement joins TRBV7-9 to TRBJ2-1, with 8 bases lining up with TRBD1. Germline CDR1 reads SEHNR; CDR2 reads FQNEAQ (reference sequence). The V segment lost 5 bases and the J segment 0 bases; nucleotides outside the gene matches: 3. CDR3 size: 15 residues. DNA for the CDR3: TGTGCCAGCAGCCGGACAGGGTACTCCTACAATGAGCAGTTCTTC. Translated: CASSRTGYSYNEQFF.

This clone was observed a few times. The same CDR3 can be traced to other DNA sequences in this sample. The chain joins TRBV30 to TRBJ1-1; D is undetermined. This CDR3 spans 12 amino acids. Germline V gene sequence: CDR1 GTSNPN, CDR2 SVGIG (reference sequence). V lost 5 bases and J 1 base, leaving 8 bases between the germline ends. The CDR3 nucleotides read TGTGCCTGGTCGGACGGGAACACTGAAGCTTTCTTT. Its protein product is CAWSDGNTEAFF.

The chain recombines TRBV9 with TRBJ1-1, with 11 bases identical to TRBD1. CDR1 is SGDLS, CDR2 YYNGEE, per germline. The CDR3 is 17 amino acids. With V trimmed by 5 bases and J by 6 bases, 15 bases remained unmatched. The CDR3: CASSAYRDRGSRAEAFF. The CDR3 bases are TGTGCCAGCAGTGCCTACCGGGACAGGGGGAGTAGAGCTGAAGCTTTCTTT.

This rearrangement joins TRBV5-1 to TRBJ2-1; TRBD2 aligns across 8 bases. Trimming cost V 9 bases and J 4 bases; bases outside gene matches: 6. CDR3 length: 13 amino acids. Germline CDR1 reads SGHRS; CDR2 reads YFSETQ. CDR3 coding DNA: TGCGCCACCAGGCGGGAGGTATACAATGAGCAGTTCTTC. Translation gives CATRREVYNEQFF.

Only one count was recorded for this clone. This chain links TRBV9 with TRBJ1-6; possibly TRBD1 for D (6 bases). The CDR3 is 16 amino acids. Germline CDR1 is SGDLS and CDR2 is YYNGEE. Trimming cost V 3 bases and J 9 bases, with 19 bases left between them. The CDR3 sequence: CASSGQGSGVGSPLHF. In DNA, the CDR3 is TGTGCCAGCAGCGGACAAGGTTCAGGGGTAGGTTCACCCCTCCACTTT. Looking up the rest from reference TRBV9 and TRBJ1-6 gives the full variable domain: DSGVTQTPKHLITATGQRVTLRCSPRSGDLSVYWYQQSLDQGLQFLIQYYNGEERAKGNILERFSAQQFPDLHSELNLSSLELGDSALYFCASSGQGSGVGSPLHFGNGTRLTVT.

As to this clone: At one end, the junction sequence differs from germline, possibly due to a read error. V gene TRBV7-7 combines with J gene TRBJ1-3, with D tentatively TRBD1 (5 bases). The CDR3 totals 13 residues. Germline V CDR1 and CDR2: SSHAT, FNYEAQ (reference sequence). The CDR3 loop reads CASSVDRGNTIYF. As DNA, the CDR3 is TGTGCTAGCAGCGTCGACAGAGGAAACACCATATATTTT.

The chain joins TRBV28 to TRBJ2-7; D gene ambiguous. Per the germline V gene, CDR1 is MDHEN and CDR2 is SYDVKM. The CDR3 has 13 residues. Trimming took off 6 bases at V and 3 bases at J, with 12 bases between the two ends. The CDR3 is CASSRPPGYEQYF. The CDR3 nucleotides are TGTGCCAGCAGCCGCCCGCCAGGCTACGAGCAGTACTTC.

This clone was observed a handful of times. Other DNA sequences in this sample translate to the same CDR3. The rearrangement uses TRBV30 and TRBJ1-5, with D perhaps TRBD1 (5 bases). This CDR3 is built from 13 residues. With 1 base removed from V and 5 bases from J, the gap between germline ends came to 9 bases. Germline-derived CDR1 and CDR2 are GTSNPN and SVGIG (reference sequence). The CDR3 DNA sequence: TGTGCCTGGAGTGCACAAGGGGATCAGCCCCAGCATTTT. Translation gives CAWSAQGDQPQHF.

This chain joins TRBV7-9 and TRBJ1-1; D may be TRBD1 (6 bases). Germline V gene sequence: CDR1 SEHNR, CDR2 FQNEAQ (reference sequence). V lost 5 bases, J lost 3 bases, and 16 bases lay in between. This CDR3 has 15 amino acids. DNA of the CDR3: TGTGCCAGCAGCCCTCTAGGGGGTTTAGACACTGAAGCTTTCTTT. It is translated as CASSPLGGLDTEAFF.

The J gene is TRBJ2-7, the V gene TRBV28; tentative D call: TRBD1 (6 bases). In germline, CDR1 is MDHEN, CDR2 SYDVKM. Trimming took 5 bases from V and 3 from J, leaving 11 bases between them. The CDR3 spans 13 residues. CDR3 coding DNA: TGTGCCAGCAGTCGGGACACTGACTACGAGCAGTACTTC. Translation gives CASSRDTDYEQYF.

Points on this clone: The same CDR3 can be traced to other DNA sequences in this sample. The rearrangement joins TRBV27 to TRBJ2-3; a possible D gene is TRBD1 (5 bases). V was trimmed by 6 bases and J by 3 bases, leaving 13 bases between them. The germline CDR1 and CDR2 sequences are MNHEY and SMNVEV (reference sequence). The CDR3 is 14 amino acids. CDR3 sequence reads: CASSLGHPTDTQYF. CDR3 coding DNA: TGTGCCAGCAGCCTGGGGCACCCGACAGATACGCAGTATTTT.